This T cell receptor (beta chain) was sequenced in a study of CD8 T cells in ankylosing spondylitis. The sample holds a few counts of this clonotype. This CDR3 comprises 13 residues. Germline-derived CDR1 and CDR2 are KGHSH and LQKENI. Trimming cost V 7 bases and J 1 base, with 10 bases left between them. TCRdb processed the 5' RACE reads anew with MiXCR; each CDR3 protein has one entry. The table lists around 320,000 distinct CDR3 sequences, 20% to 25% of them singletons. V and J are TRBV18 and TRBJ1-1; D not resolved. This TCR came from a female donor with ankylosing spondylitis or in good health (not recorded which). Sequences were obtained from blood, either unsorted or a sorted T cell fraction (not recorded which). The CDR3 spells CASLWGRNTEAFF. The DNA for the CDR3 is TGTGCCAGCTTGTGGGGTCGGAACACTGAAGCTTTCTTT.